The clone carrying this TCR beta chain occurred many times. Its antigen remains unknown. RNA transcripts served as the template for amplifying TCR beta CDR3 regions. The primer set for the first-round RT-PCR of the TCR CDR3 was HTBI. TCRdb called the multiplex PCR reads again in MiXCR, with one record for every CDR3 protein. Of 500,000 to 650,000 distinct CDR3 sequences in the sample, 17% were seen once. Between the trimmed V and J ends, which lost 3 bases and 1 base, there was a span of 19 bases. The CDR3 covers 17 residues. The germline V gene has CDR1 SGDLS and CDR2 YYNGEE. This sample is part of a study of T cells in Graves' hyperthyroidism and ophthalmopathy. Points from the study as a whole: The model predicted ophthalmopathy a median roughly six months before onset. Expanded thyroid clonotypes (above 0.001) were mostly also found in blood.

At least 3 on the Clinical Activity Score was recorded for ophthalmopathy patients, who also had NOSPECS grade at least 4 and duration under 3 months. The diagnoses drew upon clinical symptoms, serum thyroxine and TRAb, thyroid ultrasound and orbital computed tomography. This TCR was sampled from a woman younger than 35 with Graves' ophthalmopathy. The sample taken for sequencing was blood. This chain joins TRBV9 and TRBJ1-1; TRBD1 is a possible D gene (6 bases). CDR3 in DNA: TGTGCCAGCAGCGCCTATCCACAGGGACGGACGAACACTGAAGCTTTCTTT. The encoded protein is CASSAYPQGRTNTEAFF.